The 5 T cell receptor beta chains below were found in one sample sequenced in a study of blood T cell repertoires in COVID-19. Produced via immunoSEQ multiplex PCR; TCRdb's table is partial and in-frame only. The sample holds roughly 7,200 clones, 80% to 90% seen once. Sequencing input: peripheral blood. Source of these receptors: a man aged 70-80 years with active COVID-19.

The chain links TRBV19 to TRBJ2-5; possible D gene TRBD2, 6 bases. The V gene lost 7 bases and the J gene lost 0 bases, with 18 bases spanning the gap. The germline V gene has CDR1 LNHDA and CDR2 SQIVND (reference sequence). The CDR3 covers 16 residues. The CDR3 loop is CASTPRGRANQETQYF. As DNA, the CDR3 is TGTGCCAGTACTCCGCGGGGCAGGGCCAACCAAGAGACCCAGTACTTC.

A note on this clone: The same CDR3 arises from other DNA sequences in this sample as well. The rearrangement joins TRBV19 to TRBJ2-7; D not certain. The CDR3 loop spans 11 amino acids. The V gene's germline CDR1 is LNHDA and CDR2 SQIVND (reference sequence). V shed 5 bases and J shed 4 bases, with 6 bases lying between them. Here the CDR3 reads CASSSSYEQYF. CDR3 bases: TGTGCCAGTAGTTCGTCGTACGAGCAGTACTTC. The whole variable domain, filled in from reference TRBV19 and TRBJ2-7, reads DGGITQSPKYLFRKEGQNVTLSCEQNLNHDAMYWYRQDPGQGLRLIYYSQIVNDFQKGDIAEGYSVSREKKESFPLTVTSAQKNPTAFYLCASSSSYEQYFGPGTRLTVT.

V and J are TRBV4-3 and TRBJ1-1; D perhaps matches TRBD1 (6 bases). Germline loops: CDR1 LGHNA, CDR2 YSLEER. V was trimmed by 4 bases and J by 5 bases, leaving 17 bases between them. The CDR3 length is 15 residues. CDR3 in DNA: TGCGCCAGCAGCCTTAACGGCCCACAGGGAACTGAAGCTTTCTTT. Its protein is CASSLNGPQGTEAFF.

This clone was counted between two and nine times. The rearrangement uses TRBV27 and TRBJ1-5; D remains ambiguous. The CDR3 is 14 residues long. The V end lost 7 bases, the J end lost 7 bases, and 17 bases lay between the germline ends. CDR1 is MNHEY, CDR2 SMNVEV, per germline (reference sequence). CDR3: CASIGVAGGQPQHF. The CDR3 DNA reads as TGTGCCAGCATTGGGGTGGCCGGCGGGCAGCCCCAGCATTTT.

This chain uses TRBV19 with TRBJ2-7, with 7 bases fitting TRBD1. The trim removed 4 bases at V and 6 bases at J, leaving 6 bases unmatched. The germline gives CDR1 LNHDA, CDR2 SQIVND (reference sequence). The CDR3 loop spans 13 amino acids. The CDR3 loop reads CASSKGGKGEQYF. In DNA form, the CDR3 reads TGTGCCAGTAGTAAAGGGGGCAAGGGCGAGCAGTACTTC.